One sample yielded the 32 T cell receptor beta chains listed below, sequenced in a study of control samples from healthy donors and cancer patients. Clones were read by immunoSEQ multiplex PCR, and TCRdb kept only the in-frame ones, dropping some. The sample yields 46,000 or so clones, approximately 94% seen once. The material sequenced was PBMCs. These receptor sequences come from a man under 40 with colorectal cancer.

The genes are TRBV18 and TRBJ2-3; D remains ambiguous. The CDR3 covers 15 residues. Between the trimmed V and J ends, which lost 6 bases and 0 bases, there was a span of 13 bases. Germline V gives CDR1 KGHSH, CDR2 LQKENI. The CDR3, as DNA: TGTGCCAGCTCTGCATCGGGTACGAGCACAGATACGCAGTATTTT. Protein product: CASSASGTSTDTQYF.

The chain carries TRBV4-1 and TRBJ2-7; D is undetermined. Germline V gene data show CDR1 as MGHRA and CDR2 as YSYEKL. CDR3 length: 15 amino acids. V was trimmed by 1 base and J by 2 bases, leaving 12 bases between them. CDR3 protein: CASSQGSVGTYEQYF. The CDR3 coding sequence is TGCGCCAGCAGCCAAGGATCAGTGGGAACCTACGAGCAGTACTTC.

The chain recombines TRBV6-5 with TRBJ1-2, with D perhaps matching TRBD1 (5 bases). CDR1 MNHEY and CDR2 SVGAGI come from the germline V gene. V lost 7 bases and J lost 5, with 8 bases in between. This CDR3 contains 11 residues. CDR3 nucleotide sequence: TGTGCCAGCACCGAGGGGTATGGCTACACCTTC. It specifies CASTEGYGYTF.

This chain joins TRBV6-4 and TRBJ2-1; no clear D. Looked up from germline, CDR1 is MRHNA and CDR2 is SNTAGT. The CDR3 loop spans 13 amino acids. Trimming pared 2 bases from V and 9 bases from J, leaving 11 bases between. As DNA, the CDR3 is TGTGCCAGCAGTGACGGGTCAGCTAGTGAGCAGTTCTTC. Amino acids: CASSDGSASEQFF.

The chain uses TRBV5-1 and TRBJ2-7, with D perhaps TRBD2 (6 bases). The CDR3 is 14 residues long. Germline CDR1 is SGHRS and CDR2 is YFSETQ. Trimming took 0 bases from V and 0 from J, leaving 7 bases between them. CDR3 sequence: CASSLVGSSYEQYF. The CDR3 nucleotides are TGCGCCAGCAGCTTGGTCGGGAGCTCCTACGAGCAGTACTTC.

The rearrangement joins TRBV29-1 to TRBJ2-3; D is unresolved. This CDR3 is built from 10 residues. The germline gives CDR1 SQVTM, CDR2 ANQGSEA. Trimming removed 4 bases from V and 4 bases from J, with 3 bases in between. The CDR3 DNA sequence: TGCAGCGTTGTTTCAGATACGCAGTATTTT. Translating gives CSVVSDTQYF.

This chain links TRBV3-1 (or the pseudogene TRBV3-2) with TRBJ1-2; 8 bases are a match to TRBD1. CDR3 length equals 13 residues. Germline V lookup: CDR1 LGHDT, CDR2 YNNKEL (reference sequence). Trimming removed 7 bases from V and 8 bases from J; junction bases left unmatched: 9. The CDR3 region has the DNA TGTGCCAGCACCAATTTACAGGGGGACGGCTACACCTTC. Translation gives CASTNLQGDGYTF.

This chain links TRBV6-5 with TRBJ2-1; TRBD1 matches 11 bases. The CDR3 loop spans 15 amino acids. Germline V gene data show CDR1 as MNHEY and CDR2 as SVGAGI. Trimming cost V 0 bases and J 13 bases; bases outside gene matches: 8. The CDR3 protein is CASSYSGQGATRQFF. The CDR3 nucleotides read TGTGCCAGCAGTTACTCTGGACAGGGGGCGACTAGACAGTTCTTC.

This clone was seen a handful of times. The chain employs TRBV27 and TRBJ1-1; 9 bases fit TRBD1. The trim removed 3 bases at V and 0 bases at J, leaving 2 bases unmatched. CDR1 and CDR2 (germline): MNHEY, SMNVEV (reference sequence). The CDR3 has 15 residues. In DNA, the CDR3 is TGTGCCAGCAGTTTCGGGACAGGGTTGAACACTGAAGCTTTCTTT. Amino acid sequence: CASSFGTGLNTEAFF.

The chain employs TRBV9 and TRBJ2-3; possibly TRBD1 for D (6 bases). The CDR3 contains 17 residues. Germline lookup yields CDR1 SGDLS and CDR2 YYNGEE. V lost 4 bases to trimming and J lost 0 bases, with 18 bases between them. The CDR3 region is CASSRGQTSLSTDTQYF. The CDR3, as DNA: TGTGCCAGCAGCAGGGGACAAACTTCCCTAAGCACAGATACGCAGTATTTT.

The chain couples TRBV10-3 to TRBJ1-1; D is ambiguous. From germline, CDR1 is ENHRY and CDR2 SYGVKD. There are 18 residues in the CDR3. Between the trimmed V and J ends, which lost 0 bases and 0 bases, there was a span of 17 bases. CDR3 protein: CAISESGSRVLVNTEAFF. DNA for the CDR3: TGTGCCATCAGTGAGTCGGGTAGTAGGGTCCTAGTGAACACTGAAGCTTTCTTT.

The chain recombines TRBV18 with TRBJ1-3, with a tentative D call TRBD1 (5 bases). V dropped 7 bases and J dropped 0 bases, with 13 bases sitting between them. CDR1 KGHSH and CDR2 LQKENI come from the germline V gene. The CDR3 contains 15 residues. DNA for the CDR3: TGTGCCAGCTTAGCAGGGATCTCCTCTGGAAACACCATATATTTT. Protein product: CASLAGISSGNTIYF.

The chain employs TRBV5-6 and TRBJ2-7; TRBD1 might be the D (5 bases). There are 13 residues in the CDR3. V was pared by 1 base and J by 3 bases, with 8 bases between. Germline V CDR1 and CDR2: SGHDT, YYEEEE. CDR3 bases: TGTGCCAGCAGCTTGTCAGGACACTACGAGCAGTACGTC. Its translation is CASSLSGHYEQYV.

This clone was seen more than once but under ten times. The chain recombines TRBV5-1 with TRBJ1-2; D unclear. Trimming took off 0 bases at V and 4 bases at J, with 7 bases between the two ends. The CDR3 sequence is 13 residues long. From germline, CDR1 is SGHRS and CDR2 YFSETQ. This CDR3 reads CASSLENLYGYTF. The CDR3 DNA is TGCGCCAGCAGCTTGGAAAACCTCTATGGCTACACCTTC.

The rearrangement joins TRBV6-5 to TRBJ1-4, with 7 bases aligning to TRBD1. Trimming cost V 6 bases and J 7 bases; bases outside gene matches: 11. Germline V lookup: CDR1 MNHEY, CDR2 SVGAGI. CDR3 size: 15 residues. The DNA of the CDR3 is TGTGCCAGCAGAGGTCCAAGGACAGGCCCTGAAAAACTGTTTTTT. Translated: CASRGPRTGPEKLFF.

This clone was detected once. V gene TRBV5-5 combines with J gene TRBJ1-1, with 8 bases aligning to TRBD1. V was pared by 4 bases and J by 4 bases, with 9 bases of the junction left unmatched. CDR1 is SGHKS, CDR2 YYEKEE, per germline (reference sequence). The CDR3 is 15 residues long. In DNA, the CDR3 is TGTGCCAGCAGCCCGAGACAGGGGTGGAGCACTGAAGCTTTCTTT. Translating it yields CASSPRQGWSTEAFF. Full variable domain (rest looked up from reference TRBV5-5 and TRBJ1-1): DAGVTQSPTHLIKTRGQQVTLRCSPISGHKSVSWYQQVLGQGPQFIFQYYEKEERGRGNFPDRFSARQFPNYSSELNVNALLLGDSALYLCASSPRQGWSTEAFFGQGTRLTVV.

This clone has only a few counts. The chain carries TRBV18 and TRBJ1-2; D is unresolved. CDR3 length: 12 residues. Germline loops: CDR1 KGHSH, CDR2 LQKENI. Trimming cost V 9 bases and J 2 bases, with 10 bases left between them. The CDR3: CARTQVNYGYTF. DNA of the CDR3: TGTGCCAGGACCCAAGTGAACTATGGCTACACCTTC.

V gene TRBV10-3 combines with J gene TRBJ1-1, with D hard to call. Trimming stripped 2 bases from V and 3 bases from J, with 13 bases between. The V gene's germline CDR1 is ENHRY and CDR2 SYGVKD. This CDR3 has 15 amino acids. CDR3 loop: CAISERALRDTEAFF. For the CDR3, the DNA is TGTGCCATCAGTGAGCGCGCCTTGAGAGACACTGAAGCTTTCTTT.

J is TRBJ2-6 and V is TRBV9; no definite D call. With 3 bases removed from V and 7 bases from J, the gap between germline ends came to 5 bases. The CDR3 contains 12 residues. From germline, CDR1 is SGDLS and CDR2 YYNGEE. CDR3 bases: TGTGCCAGCAGCGGGGGAGCCAACGTCCTGACTTTC. This gives the protein CASSGGANVLTF.

This clone was seen a single time. The V gene is TRBV18, the J gene TRBJ2-1, with no clear D. This CDR3 is built from 11 residues. The V gene's germline CDR1 is KGHSH and CDR2 LQKENI. The V end lost 4 bases, the J end lost 5 bases, and 3 bases lay between the germline ends. The CDR3 sequence: CASSRDNEQFF. DNA for the CDR3: TGTGCCAGCTCACGGGACAATGAGCAGTTCTTC.

This clone was picked up a small number of times. The rearrangement uses TRBV30 and TRBJ1-2; maybe TRBD1 (5 bases). The CDR3 totals 14 residues. Between the trimmed V and J ends, which lost 1 base and 7 bases, there was a span of 16 bases. Germline V lookup: CDR1 GTSNPN, CDR2 SVGIG (reference sequence). In DNA form, the CDR3 reads TGTGCCTGGAGTGACAGAGGAGACAGTAGTGGCTACACCTTC. It specifies CAWSDRGDSSGYTF.

The chain carries TRBV29-1 and TRBJ1-1, with a possible D match to TRBD1 (6 bases). This CDR3 has 14 residues. Per the germline V gene, CDR1 is SQVTM and CDR2 is ANQGSEA. V lost 6 bases, J lost 1 base, and 15 bases lay in between. The CDR3 sequence: CSVSQTGGNTEAFF. CDR3 in DNA: TGCAGCGTATCTCAGACAGGCGGGAACACTGAAGCTTTCTTT.

V usage is TRBV3-1 (or the pseudogene TRBV3-2) and J usage is TRBJ1-3; perhaps TRBD1 as D (6 bases). The CDR3 has 18 residues. CDR1 is LGHDT, CDR2 YNNKEL, per germline (reference sequence). V was clipped by 0 bases and J by 2 bases, with 17 bases between them. CDR3 residues: CASSQEVGQTSPGNTIYF. Written as DNA, the CDR3 is TGTGCCAGCAGCCAAGAGGTAGGACAGACTTCTCCTGGAAACACCATATATTTT.

The chain uses TRBV4-2 and TRBJ2-1; TRBD1 or TRBD2 may be the D gene (5 bases each). The CDR3 consists of 15 residues. V was pared by 6 bases and J by 3 bases, with 15 bases between. From germline, CDR1 is LGHNA and CDR2 YNFKEQ. The CDR3 here is CASRLTGTIYNEQFF. CDR3 coding DNA: TGTGCCAGCAGACTTACCGGGACCATCTACAATGAGCAGTTCTTC.

V usage is TRBV6-2 or TRBV6-3 and J usage is TRBJ1-1, with 11 bases identical to TRBD1. Germline CDR1 and CDR2: MNHEY and SVGEGT. The CDR3 covers 17 residues. V was pared by 2 bases and J by 5 bases, with 10 bases of the junction left unmatched. DNA for the CDR3: TGTGCCAGCAGTTACCTCTTAGGGACAGGGGGAGAAACTGAAGCTTTCTTT. This codes for CASSYLLGTGGETEAFF.

The chain recombines TRBV10-3 with TRBJ2-2; 7 bases are shared with TRBD1. This CDR3 contains 16 residues. Germline CDR1 ENHRY, CDR2 SYGVKD. J gave up 1 base and V 0 bases, and 2 bases lay outside the gene matches. The CDR3 DNA reads TGTGCCATCAGTGAGTCGAGGACAGGGAACACCGGGGAGCTGTTTTTT. It yields the protein CAISESRTGNTGELFF.

The chain is built from TRBV4-3 and TRBJ2-3; TRBD1 matches at 7 bases. Unmatched junction bases numbered 8, after V lost 3 bases and J lost 2 bases. Germline V gene sequence: CDR1 LGHNA, CDR2 YSLEER. CDR3 length: 16 residues. CDR3 loop: CASSHLRDSNTDTQYF. As DNA, the CDR3 is TGCGCCAGCAGCCATCTCCGGGACAGCAACACAGATACGCAGTATTTT.

The chain is built from TRBV11-2 and TRBJ1-4; D gene uncertain. Germline CDR1 SGHAT, CDR2 FQNNGV. The V end lost 5 bases, the J end lost 8 bases, and 15 bases lay between the germline ends. This CDR3 spans 14 amino acids. The CDR3 sequence: CASSRGSHLEKLFF. CDR3 nucleotides: TGTGCCAGCAGCAGAGGGTCTCACTTGGAAAAACTGTTTTTT.

The chain combines TRBV3-1 (or the pseudogene TRBV3-2) with TRBJ2-1, with 10 nucleotides matching TRBD2. This CDR3 is built from 15 residues. The junction had 0 bases not matched to a gene; V was cut back by 0 bases and J by 4 bases. The germline V gene has CDR1 LGHDT and CDR2 YNNKEL (reference sequence). The CDR3 coding sequence is TGTGCCAGCAGCCAAGATAGCGGGGGGTACAATGAGCAGTTCTTC. Amino acid sequence: CASSQDSGGYNEQFF.

The chain has TRBV11-3 and TRBJ2-1; 9 nucleotides match TRBD2. The V and J ends lost 0 bases and 11 bases, in that order; junction bases with no gene match: 5. CDR1 and CDR2 from the germline V gene are SGHNT and YENEEA. This CDR3 is 14 amino acids long. In DNA form, the CDR3 reads TGTGCCAGCAGCTTAGATGGGGGACTAGCCCAGCAGTTCTTC. This translates into CASSLDGGLAQQFF.

This chain uses TRBV9 with TRBJ2-5; D might be TRBD2 (5 bases). Germline V gene sequence: CDR1 SGDLS, CDR2 YYNGEE. The CDR3 sequence is 14 residues long. V lost 0 bases and J 2 bases, leaving 8 bases between the germline ends. As DNA, the CDR3 is TGTGCCAGCAGCGTAGGCGGGTTTCAAGAGACCCAGTACTTC. Its protein product is CASSVGGFQETQYF.

This sequence joins TRBV4-2 and TRBJ1-1; a weak D match, TRBD1 (5 bases). The V and J ends lost 1 base and 11 bases respectively, with 8 bases between them. In germline, CDR1 is LGHNA, CDR2 YNFKEQ. The CDR3 contains 11 residues. CDR3 loop: CASSQAGRAFF. In nucleotides, the CDR3 is TGTGCCAGCAGCCAAGCAGGGAGGGCTTTCTTT.